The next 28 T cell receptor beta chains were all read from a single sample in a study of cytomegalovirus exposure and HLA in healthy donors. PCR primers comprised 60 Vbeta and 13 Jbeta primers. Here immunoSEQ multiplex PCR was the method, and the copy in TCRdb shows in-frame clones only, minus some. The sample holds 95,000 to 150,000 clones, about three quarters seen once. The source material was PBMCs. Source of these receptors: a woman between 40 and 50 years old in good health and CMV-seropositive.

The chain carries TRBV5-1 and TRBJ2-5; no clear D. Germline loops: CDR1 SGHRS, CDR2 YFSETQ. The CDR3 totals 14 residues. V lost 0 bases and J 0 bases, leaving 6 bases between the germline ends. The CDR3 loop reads CASSLGRNQETQYF. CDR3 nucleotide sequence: TGCGCCAGCAGCTTGGGCAGAAACCAAGAGACCCAGTACTTC.

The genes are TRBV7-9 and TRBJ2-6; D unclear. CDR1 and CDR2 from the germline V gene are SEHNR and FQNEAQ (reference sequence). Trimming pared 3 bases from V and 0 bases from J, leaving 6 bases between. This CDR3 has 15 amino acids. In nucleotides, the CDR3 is TGTGCCAGCAGCTTCCCCAGCTCTGGGGCCAACGTCCTGACTTTC. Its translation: CASSFPSSGANVLTF.

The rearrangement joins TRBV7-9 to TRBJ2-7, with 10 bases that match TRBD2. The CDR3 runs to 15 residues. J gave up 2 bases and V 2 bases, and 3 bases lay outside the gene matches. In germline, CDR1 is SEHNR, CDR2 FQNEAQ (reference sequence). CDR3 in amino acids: CASSLLTSGTYEQYF. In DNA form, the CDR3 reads TGTGCCAGCAGCTTACTAACTAGCGGGACCTACGAGCAGTACTTC. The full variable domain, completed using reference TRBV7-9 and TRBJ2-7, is DTGVSQNPRHKITKRGQNVTFRCDPISEHNRLYWYRQTLGQGPEFLTYFQNEAQLEKSRLLSDRFSAERPKGSFSTLEIQRTEQGDSAMYLCASSLLTSGTYEQYFGPGTRLTVT.

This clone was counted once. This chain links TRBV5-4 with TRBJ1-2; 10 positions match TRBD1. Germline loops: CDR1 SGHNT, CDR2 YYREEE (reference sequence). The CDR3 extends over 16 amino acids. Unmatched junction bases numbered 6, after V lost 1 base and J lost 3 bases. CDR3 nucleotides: TGTGCCAGCAGCTTGTCGGGACAGGGGAGGGACTATGGCTACACCTTC. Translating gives CASSLSGQGRDYGYTF.

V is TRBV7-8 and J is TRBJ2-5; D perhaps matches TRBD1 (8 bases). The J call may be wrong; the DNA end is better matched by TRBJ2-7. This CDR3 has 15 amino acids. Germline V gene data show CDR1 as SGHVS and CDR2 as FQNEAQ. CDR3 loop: CASSPTGGGSYEQYF. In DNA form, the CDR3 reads TGTGCCAGCAGCCCCACAGGGGGGGGTTCCTACGAGCAGTACTTC.

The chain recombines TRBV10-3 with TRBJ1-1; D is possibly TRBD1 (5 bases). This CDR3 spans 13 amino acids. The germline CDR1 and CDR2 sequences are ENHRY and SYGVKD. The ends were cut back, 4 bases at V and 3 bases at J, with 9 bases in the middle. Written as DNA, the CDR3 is TGTGCCATCAGTGTCAGGGTGGACACTGAAGCTTTCTTT. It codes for CAISVRVDTEAFF.

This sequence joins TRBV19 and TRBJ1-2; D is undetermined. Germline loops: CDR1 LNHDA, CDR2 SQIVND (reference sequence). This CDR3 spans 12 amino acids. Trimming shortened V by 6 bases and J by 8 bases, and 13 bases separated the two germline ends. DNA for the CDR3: TGTGCCAGTAGCCTATGGAGTATAGGCTACACCTTC. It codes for CASSLWSIGYTF.

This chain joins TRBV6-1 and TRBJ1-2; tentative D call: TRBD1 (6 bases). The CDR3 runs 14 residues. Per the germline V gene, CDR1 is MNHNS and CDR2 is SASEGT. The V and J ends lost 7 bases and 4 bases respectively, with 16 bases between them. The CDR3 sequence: CASTSRGISYGYTF. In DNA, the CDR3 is TGTGCCAGCACGTCGAGGGGGATCTCCTATGGCTACACCTTC.

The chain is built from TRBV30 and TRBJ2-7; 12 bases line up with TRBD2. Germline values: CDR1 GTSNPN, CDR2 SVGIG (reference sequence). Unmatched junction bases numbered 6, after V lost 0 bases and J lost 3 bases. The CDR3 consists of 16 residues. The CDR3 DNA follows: TGTGCCTGGAGTGTACCCGGACTAGCGGGAATCTACGAGCAGTACTTC. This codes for CAWSVPGLAGIYEQYF.

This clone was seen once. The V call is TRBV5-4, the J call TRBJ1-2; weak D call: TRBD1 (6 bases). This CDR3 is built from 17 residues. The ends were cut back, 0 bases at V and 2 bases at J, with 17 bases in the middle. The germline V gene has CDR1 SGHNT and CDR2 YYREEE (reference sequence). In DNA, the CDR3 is TGTGCCAGCAGCTTGGCAGGGACATCCAACACAAACTATGGCTACACCTTC. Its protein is CASSLAGTSNTNYGYTF.

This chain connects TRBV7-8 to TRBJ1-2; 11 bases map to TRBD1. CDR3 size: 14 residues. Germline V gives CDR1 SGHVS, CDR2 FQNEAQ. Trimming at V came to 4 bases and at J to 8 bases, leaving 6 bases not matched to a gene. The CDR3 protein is CASSYGQGAQGYTF. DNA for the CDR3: TGTGCCAGCAGCTATGGACAGGGGGCTCAGGGCTACACCTTC.

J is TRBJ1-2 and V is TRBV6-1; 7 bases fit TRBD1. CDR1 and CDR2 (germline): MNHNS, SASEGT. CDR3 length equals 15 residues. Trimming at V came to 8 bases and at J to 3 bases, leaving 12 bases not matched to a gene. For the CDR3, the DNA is TGTGCCAGCGAATCGACCAGGGGGAAGGACTATGGCTACACCTTC. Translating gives CASESTRGKDYGYTF.

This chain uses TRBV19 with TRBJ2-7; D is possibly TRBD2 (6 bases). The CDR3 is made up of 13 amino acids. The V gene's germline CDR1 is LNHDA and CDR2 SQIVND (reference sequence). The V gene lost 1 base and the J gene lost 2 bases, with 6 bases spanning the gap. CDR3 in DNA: TGTGCCAGTAGTATAGGACTAGCCTACGAGCAGTACTTC. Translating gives CASSIGLAYEQYF.

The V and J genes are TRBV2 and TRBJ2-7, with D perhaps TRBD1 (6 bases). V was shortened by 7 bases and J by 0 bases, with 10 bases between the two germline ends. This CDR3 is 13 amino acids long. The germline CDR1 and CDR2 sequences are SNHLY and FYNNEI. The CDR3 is CASNRDNSYEQYF. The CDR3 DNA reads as TGTGCCAGCAATCGGGACAACTCCTACGAGCAGTACTTC.

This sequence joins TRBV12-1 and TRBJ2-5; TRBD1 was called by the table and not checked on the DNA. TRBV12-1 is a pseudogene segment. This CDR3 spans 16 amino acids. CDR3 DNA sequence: TGTGCCAGCAGCCAACCGGGACAGGGGTACCAAGAGACCCAGTACTTC. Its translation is CASSQPGQGYQETQYF.

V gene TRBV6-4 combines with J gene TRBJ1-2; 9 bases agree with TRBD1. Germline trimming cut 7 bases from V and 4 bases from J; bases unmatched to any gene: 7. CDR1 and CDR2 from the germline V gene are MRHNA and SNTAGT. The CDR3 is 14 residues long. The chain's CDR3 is CASKPGQGTYGYTF. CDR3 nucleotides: TGTGCCAGCAAGCCGGGACAGGGTACCTATGGCTACACCTTC.

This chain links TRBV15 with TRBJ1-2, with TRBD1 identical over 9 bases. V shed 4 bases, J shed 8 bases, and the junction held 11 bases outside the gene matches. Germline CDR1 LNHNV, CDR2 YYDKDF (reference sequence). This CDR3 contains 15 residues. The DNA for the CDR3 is TGTGCCACCAGCACCCGGGACAGGGAAGAGGAAGGCTACACCTTC. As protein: CATSTRDREEEGYTF. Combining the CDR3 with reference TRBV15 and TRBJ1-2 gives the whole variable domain DAMVIQNPRYQVTQFGKPVTLSCSQTLNHNVMYWYQQKSSQAPKLLFHYYDKDFNNEADTPDNFQSRRPNTSFCFLDIRSPGLGDTAMYLCATSTRDREEEGYTFGSGTRLTVV.

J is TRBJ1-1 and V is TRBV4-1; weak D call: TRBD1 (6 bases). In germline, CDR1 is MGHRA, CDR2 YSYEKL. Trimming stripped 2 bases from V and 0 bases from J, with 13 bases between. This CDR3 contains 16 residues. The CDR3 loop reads CASSQRVGQMNTEAFF. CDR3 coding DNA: TGCGCCAGCAGCCAAAGAGTAGGACAGATGAACACTGAAGCTTTCTTT.

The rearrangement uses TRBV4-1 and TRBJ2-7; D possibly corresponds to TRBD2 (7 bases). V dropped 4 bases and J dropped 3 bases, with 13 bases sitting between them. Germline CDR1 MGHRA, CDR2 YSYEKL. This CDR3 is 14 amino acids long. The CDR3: CASSPEGGDYEQYF. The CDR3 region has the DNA TGCGCCAGCAGCCCCGAGGGGGGGGACTACGAGCAGTACTTC.

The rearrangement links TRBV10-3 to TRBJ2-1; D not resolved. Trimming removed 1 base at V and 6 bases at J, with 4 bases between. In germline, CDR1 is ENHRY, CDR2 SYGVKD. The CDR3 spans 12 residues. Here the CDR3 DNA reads TGTGCCATCAGTGAGTTCTTCAATGAGCAGTTCTTC. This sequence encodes CAISEFFNEQFF.

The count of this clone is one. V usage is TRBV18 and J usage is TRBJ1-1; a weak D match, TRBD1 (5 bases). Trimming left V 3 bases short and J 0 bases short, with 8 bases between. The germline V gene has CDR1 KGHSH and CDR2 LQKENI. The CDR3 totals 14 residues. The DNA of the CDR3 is TGTGCCAGCTCACCGGGGCTGCTGAACACTGAAGCTTTCTTT. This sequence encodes CASSPGLLNTEAFF.

The CDR3 bases are TGCGCCAGCAGCCAAGATGTCGGAGGTTCTGGAAACACCATATATTTT. Its translation: CASSQDVGGSGNTIYF. The V gene is TRBV4-3, the J gene TRBJ1-3; D gene ambiguous. The CDR3 covers 16 residues. Germline-derived CDR1 and CDR2 are LGHNA and YSLEER. The V end lost 0 bases, the J end lost 1 base, and 10 bases lay between the germline ends.

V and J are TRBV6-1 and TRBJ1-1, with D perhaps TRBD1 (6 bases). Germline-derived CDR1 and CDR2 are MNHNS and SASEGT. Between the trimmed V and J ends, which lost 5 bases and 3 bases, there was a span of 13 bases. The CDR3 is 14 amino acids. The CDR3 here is CASSSGVVDTEAFF. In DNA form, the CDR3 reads TGTGCCAGCAGTTCAGGGGTAGTAGACACTGAAGCTTTCTTT.

Written as DNA, the CDR3 is TGTGCCAGCAGCCAATCGCGGGGTGCTACTGAAGCTTTCTTT. This encodes CASSQSRGATEAFF. The genes are TRBV16 and TRBJ1-1; unclear D gene. Trimming shortened V by 0 bases and J by 5 bases, and 10 bases separated the two germline ends. The CDR3 runs 14 residues. CDR1 is KGHSY, CDR2 FQNENV, per germline. Together with reference TRBV16 and TRBJ1-1, the CDR3 gives the full variable domain: GEEVAQTPKHLVRGEGQKAKLYCAPIKGHSYVFWYQQVLKNEFKFLISFQNENVFDETGMPKERFSAKCLPNSPCSLEIQATKLEDSAVYFCASSQSRGATEAFFGQGTRLTVV.

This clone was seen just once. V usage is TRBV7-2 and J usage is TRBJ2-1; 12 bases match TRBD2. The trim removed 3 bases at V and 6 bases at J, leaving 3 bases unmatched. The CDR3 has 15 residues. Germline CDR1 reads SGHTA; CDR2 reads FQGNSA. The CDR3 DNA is TGTGCCAGCAGCTTCGTGACTAGCGGGAGCAATGAGCAGTTCTTC. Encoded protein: CASSFVTSGSNEQFF. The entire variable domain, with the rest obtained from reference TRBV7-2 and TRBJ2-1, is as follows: GAGVSQSPSNKVTEKGKDVELRCDPISGHTALYWYRQSLGQGLEFLIYFQGNSAPDKSGLPSDRFSAERTGGSVSTLTIQRTQQEDSAVYLCASSFVTSGSNEQFFGPGTRLTVL.

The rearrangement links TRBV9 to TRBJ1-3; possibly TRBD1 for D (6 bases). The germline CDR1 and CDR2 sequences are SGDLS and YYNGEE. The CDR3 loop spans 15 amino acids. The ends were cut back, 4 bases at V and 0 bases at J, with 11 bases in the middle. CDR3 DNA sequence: TGTGCCAGCAGCTATCGGGACACCTCTGGAAACACCATATATTTT. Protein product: CASSYRDTSGNTIYF.

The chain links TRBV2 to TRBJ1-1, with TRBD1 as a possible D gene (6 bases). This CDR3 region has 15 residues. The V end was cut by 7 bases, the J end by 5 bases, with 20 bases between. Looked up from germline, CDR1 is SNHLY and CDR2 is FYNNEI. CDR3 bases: TGTGCCAGCACGGGGCACAGGGCGCAAGGGACTGAAGCTTTCTTT. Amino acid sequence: CASTGHRAQGTEAFF.

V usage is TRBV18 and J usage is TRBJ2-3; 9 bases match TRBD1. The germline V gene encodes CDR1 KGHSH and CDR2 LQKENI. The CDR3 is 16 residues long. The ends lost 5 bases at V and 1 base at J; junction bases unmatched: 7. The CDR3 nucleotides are TGTGCCAGCTCAGCAACGACAGGGGGGGGCACAGATACGCAGTATTTT. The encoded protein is CASSATTGGGTDTQYF.